This TCR beta chain was captured by sequencing in a study of T cells after yellow fever vaccination. Notes on the study in general: Post-booster reappearance was seen for most primary-vaccination clones (around 97% CD4, around 89% CD8). Within FACS-sorted repertoires, abundant clonotypes contaminating from the bulk population could be present. Faster peaking, at day 5 versus 15, marked a secondary response that was weaker.

This clonotype was recorded at least ten times. No antigen is known for it. The study made its TCR cDNA through 5'RACE template switching. That step introduced a universal primer site along with UMIs. TCRdb independently ran MiXCR on the 5' RACE reads; one entry per CDR3 protein. Of a few hundred thousand distinct CDR3 sequences in the sample, around 7.3% were seen once. The J segment lost 3 bases and the V segment lost 1 base, leaving 8 bases of the junction unmatched. This CDR3 spans 17 amino acids. The germline V gene has CDR1 LNHNV and CDR2 YYDKDF (reference sequence). The sequences come from PBMCs, collected more than 40 days after the first yellow fever vaccination. The receptor was isolated from a man aged 18 to 30 who received the YFV17D yellow fever vaccine. V usage is TRBV15 and J usage is TRBJ2-7; TRBD1 agrees at 11 bases. The CDR3, as DNA: TGTGCCACCAGCAGAGCCCTTACTGGGACAGGGGGCTACGAGCAGTACTTC. It specifies CATSRALTGTGGYEQYF.